This is a list of T cell receptor beta chains from one sample in a study of shared T cell receptors in the human thymus. Sequencing was performed with immunoSEQ multiplex PCR; in TCRdb, only in-frame clones are kept and a portion is missing. Of some 760,000 clones in the sample, 80% to 90% were seen once. This same sample was also taken into another study, of human thymus T cells.

The sample was thymocytes. These receptors came from a girl less than two years old with a congenital heart defect. The CDR3 runs from the conserved cysteine through the conserved F or W. Fields, in order: J gene, CDR3 length, clone size, D gene, V gene, CDR3 DNA, CDR3 protein. D genes are given only for firm matches. Expanded clones get a size class; other rows say once, few or many, or leave the size out.

J: TRBJ2-4
length: 18
size: NA
D: TRBD2
V: TRBV19
DNA: TGTGCCAGTAGTATCGGGCCCACTAGCGGGGTACCTTTTGTCATTCAGTACTTC
CDR3: CASSIGPTSGVPFVIQYF

J: TRBJ1-5
length: 17
size: NA
D: TRBD1
V: TRBV23-1
DNA: TGCGCCAGCAGTGCGGCAGGGGGCGACGGGGGCAATCAGCCCCAGCATTTT
CDR3: CASSAAGGDGGNQPQHF

J: TRBJ1-5
length: 13
size: NA
D: NA
V: TRBV4-2
DNA: TGTGCCAGCAGCCAAGACCGGGATCAGCCCCAGCATTTT
CDR3: CASSQDRDQPQHF

J: TRBJ2-7
length: 13
size: NA
D: TRBD2
V: TRBV10-3
DNA: TGTGCCATCATGACGACTAGCGGGTACGAGCAGTACTTC
CDR3: CAIMTTSGYEQYF

J: TRBJ1-1
length: 14
size: NA
D: NA
V: TRBV14
DNA: TGTGCCAGCAGCCTGGACAGTTTAAACACTGAAGCTTTCTTT
CDR3: CASSLDSLNTEAFF

J: TRBJ1-1
length: 16
size: NA
D: NA
V: TRBV2
DNA: TGTGCCAGTCACAGGGTTCGGAGGCATTCGGACACTGAAGCTTTCTTT
CDR3: CASHRVRRHSDTEAFF

J: TRBJ1-2
length: 13
size: NA
D: NA
V: TRBV5-1
DNA: TGCGCCAGCATGCCCGGAGGGGGGGAGGGCTACACCTTC
CDR3: CASMPGGGEGYTF

J: TRBJ1-2
length: 14
size: NA
D: NA
V: TRBV6-5
DNA: TGTGCCAGCAGGGAACAGACGGGATCCCAAGGCTACACCTTC
CDR3: CASREQTGSQGYTF

J: TRBJ1-6
length: 13
size: NA
D: NA
V: TRBV6-1
DNA: TGTGTAGTAGTCGGGTCTGTTAATTCACCCCTCCACTTT
CDR3: CVVVGSVNSPLHF

J: TRBJ1-2
length: 15
size: NA
D: NA
V: TRBV5-1
DNA: TGCGCCAGCAGCTTGGAGGGACTCCATAACTATGGCTACACCTTC
CDR3: CASSLEGLHNYGYTF

J: TRBJ1-3
length: 15
size: NA
D: NA
V: TRBV14
DNA: TGTGCCAGCAGCCTACACAGGGTGCCTGGAAACACCATATATTTT
CDR3: CASSLHRVPGNTIYF

J: TRBJ2-1
length: 12
size: NA
D: NA
V: TRBV2
DNA: TGTGCCAGCAGCCCAGGACAGACGCAGCAGTTCTTC
CDR3: CASSPGQTQQFF

J: TRBJ1-5
length: 18
size: once
D: TRBD1
V: TRBV28
DNA: TGTGCCAGCAGTCCCGACCCTGACAGGGTTTATAGCAATCAGCCCCAGCATTTT
CDR3: CASSPDPDRVYSNQPQHF

J: TRBJ2-7
length: 16
size: few
D: NA
V: TRBV4-1
DNA: TGCGCCAGCAGCCAAGATGGTGCCAGGGGAGCCTACGAGCAGTACTTC
CDR3: CASSQDGARGAYEQYF

J: TRBJ1-2
length: 14
size: once
D: TRBD1
V: TRBV27
DNA: TGTGCCAGCAGTACCCTGACAGGGAGAGATGGCTACACCTTC
CDR3: CASSTLTGRDGYTF

J: TRBJ1-2
length: 18
size: NA
D: NA
V: TRBV6-1
DNA: TGTGCCAGCAGTGAATGGTCTGCCAGGGCTGGAAATAACTATGGCTACACCTTC
CDR3: CASSEWSARAGNNYGYTF

J: TRBJ1-1
length: 14
size: few
D: TRBD1
V: TRBV5-1
DNA: TGCGCCAGCAGCGTCGGAGGGGGCGAAGGTGGAGCTTTCTTT
CDR3: CASSVGGGEGGAFF

J: TRBJ2-2
length: 16
size: NA
D: TRBD2
V: TRBV2
DNA: TGTGCCAGCAGTGAAATGCCTAGCGGGGCCACCGGGGAGCTGTTTTTT
CDR3: CASSEMPSGATGELFF

J: TRBJ2-3
length: 16
size: NA
D: NA
V: TRBV2
DNA: TGTGCCAGCAGAATACTGGCGGGCGGGGCGTCGGATACGCAGTATTTT
CDR3: CASRILAGGASDTQYF

J: TRBJ2-6
length: 19
size: few
D: NA
V: TRBV5-1
DNA: TGCGCCAGCAGCTTGACTGGGACATTTCGTCGCGCTGGGGCCAACGTCCTGACTTTC
CDR3: CASSLTGTFRRAGANVLTF

J: TRBJ2-3
length: 19
size: NA
D: TRBD2
V: TRBV4-1
DNA: TGCGCCAGCAGCCAACCTCCACTAGCGGGGGGTAAAGGCACAGATACGCAGTATTTT
CDR3: CASSQPPLAGGKGTDTQYF

J: TRBJ2-1
length: 15
size: NA
D: TRBD2
V: TRBV5-4
DNA: TGTGCCAGCAGCTTACACACCGCGGGGGGCGATGAGCAGTTCTTC
CDR3: CASSLHTAGGDEQFF

J: TRBJ1-1
length: 15
size: NA
D: NA
V: TRBV4-1
DNA: TGCGCCAGCAGCGAGGGGGGGAGGACGAACACTGAAGCTTTCTTT
CDR3: CASSEGGRTNTEAFF

J: TRBJ1-2
length: 16
size: NA
D: NA
V: TRBV9
DNA: TGTGCCAGCAGCGTAGACCCCACGACAACGCGGGGTGGCTACACCTTC
CDR3: CASSVDPTTTRGGYTF

J: TRBJ2-7
length: 19
size: NA
D: NA
V: TRBV2
DNA: TGTGCCAGCAGTGAAGCGAGGCTACGATGGGACTTTCGAACCTACGAGCAGTACTTC
CDR3: CASSEARLRWDFRTYEQYF

J: TRBJ1-2
length: 15
size: NA
D: NA
V: TRBV4-1
DNA: TGCGCCAGCAGGTCTGACTTAACCTCTAACTATGGCTACACCTTC
CDR3: CASRSDLTSNYGYTF

J: TRBJ1-1
length: 13
size: few
D: TRBD1
V: TRBV11-2
DNA: TGTGCCAGCAGCGAGGACAGGGCCACTGAAGCTTTCTTT
CDR3: CASSEDRATEAFF

J: TRBJ1-1
length: 17
size: NA
D: NA
V: TRBV7-9
DNA: TGTGCCAGCAGCCAAAGGTTTTTCGGCAGGGAGAACACTGAAGCTTTCTTT
CDR3: CASSQRFFGRENTEAFF

J: TRBJ1-2
length: 16
size: NA
D: NA
V: TRBV10-3
DNA: TGTGCCATCAGTGAGTCCACTCCACAGGGAAACTATGGCTACACCTTC
CDR3: CAISESTPQGNYGYTF

J: TRBJ2-7
length: 13
size: NA
D: NA
V: TRBV5-6
DNA: TGTGCCAGCAGCCAGGGCCAGACGGGCGAGCAGTACTTC
CDR3: CASSQGQTGEQYF